The 20 T cell receptor beta chains below all came from one sample that was sequenced in a study of shared clonotypes between healthy human individuals (dated by TCRdb to 2018 to 2020). Libraries were constructed by the immunoSEQ multiplex PCR assay. The source is immuneACCESS, and TCRdb retained only in-frame sequences with V and J called. Part of the clones is not carried over; for the studies checked, unresolved V genes explain less than half of this, and the remainder is unexplained. This sample comprises roughly 1,100,000 clones, around 74% of them detected only once. The top ten constitute 1.4% to 1.5% of the sample. Material for sequencing was memory CD4+ T cells sorted from blood. The sample's cell subset or site label, decoded: CD45RA-negative fraction. The source is a man aged 18 to 35 in good health.

The chain employs TRBV7-2 and TRBJ2-7; D is perhaps TRBD1 or TRBD2 (5 bases each). CDR1 and CDR2 (germline): SGHTA, FQGNSA. This CDR3 spans 12 amino acids. The ends were cut back, 4 bases at V and 5 bases at J, with 9 bases in the middle. The CDR3 nucleotides read TGTGCCAGCAGCTACAGGAGGAACGAGCAGTACTTC. As protein: CASSYRRNEQYF.

This clone came up a few times. This chain uses TRBV7-2 with TRBJ2-1, with no clear D. The CDR3 is made up of 12 amino acids. Trimming removed 5 bases at V and 7 bases at J, with 9 bases between. Per the germline V gene, CDR1 is SGHTA and CDR2 is FQGNSA. The CDR3 region is CASSRSRNEQFF. The DNA for the CDR3 is TGTGCCAGCAGCCGGTCGAGGAATGAGCAGTTCTTC. Using reference TRBV7-2 and TRBJ2-1 for the parts outside the CDR3, the full variable domain is GAGVSQSPSNKVTEKGKDVELRCDPISGHTALYWYRQSLGQGLEFLIYFQGNSAPDKSGLPSDRFSAERTGGSVSTLTIQRTQQEDSAVYLCASSRSRNEQFFGPGTRLTVL.

The chain uses TRBV7-2 and TRBJ2-1; 8 bases agree with TRBD2. The CDR3 contains 15 residues. After removal of 5 bases from V and 4 bases from J, the junction contained 7 bases not matched to a gene. Germline CDR1 and CDR2: SGHTA and FQGNSA. CDR3 nucleotides: TGTGCCAGCAGCACCAGCGGGGGAACTTACAATGAGCAGTTCTTC. Translated, it gives CASSTSGGTYNEQFF. Based on the CDR3 plus reference TRBV7-2 and TRBJ2-1, the full variable domain is GAGVSQSPSNKVTEKGKDVELRCDPISGHTALYWYRQSLGQGLEFLIYFQGNSAPDKSGLPSDRFSAERTGGSVSTLTIQRTQQEDSAVYLCASSTSGGTYNEQFFGPGTRLTVL.

This clone came up a few times. The chain recombines TRBV30 with TRBJ1-1; TRBD1 might be the D (5 bases). Germline values: CDR1 GTSNPN, CDR2 SVGIG (reference sequence). V lost 4 bases and J lost 12, with 15 bases in between. The CDR3 has 11 amino acids. CDR3 protein: CAWTFGGLPFF. The CDR3 DNA sequence: TGTGCCTGGACCTTCGGGGGGTTACCTTTCTTT.

This sequence joins TRBV20-1 and TRBJ2-5; perhaps TRBD1 as D (5 bases). CDR1 is DFQATT and CDR2 is SNEGSKA in the germline V gene (reference sequence). Deletions cut 4 bases from V and 4 bases from J, with 7 bases between. The CDR3 contains 11 residues. CDR3 bases: TGCAGTGCTACAGGGTCAGAGACCCAGTACTTC. As protein: CSATGSETQYF.

V and J are TRBV6-1 and TRBJ1-6, with 11 positions matching TRBD1. This CDR3 is 18 amino acids long. CDR1 is MNHNS, CDR2 SASEGT, per germline. The V and J ends lost 2 bases and 1 base, in that order; junction bases with no gene match: 4. CDR3 in DNA: TGTGCCAGCAGTGAACGGGACAGGGGGTCGTCCTATAATTCACCCCTCCACTTT. Translated, it gives CASSERDRGSSYNSPLHF.

The V call is TRBV29-1, the J call TRBJ1-1; 8 positions agree with TRBD1. V trimming: 4 bases; J trimming: 3 bases; junction bases outside the gene matches: 4. This CDR3 has 13 amino acids. Germline assignment: CDR1 SQVTM and CDR2 ANQGSEA. The CDR3 nucleotides read TGCAGCGTTGTTACAGGGGGAGACACTGAAGCTTTCTTT. It encodes CSVVTGGDTEAFF.

This chain links TRBV10-3 with TRBJ1-2, with 12 bases lining up with TRBD1. J gave up 6 bases and V 5 bases, and 4 bases lay outside the gene matches. CDR3 length equals 14 residues. Per germline, CDR1 ENHRY and CDR2 SYGVKD. The CDR3, as DNA: TGTGCCATCAGTTTCGGGACAGGGGGCGATGGCTACACCTTC. Its protein is CAISFGTGGDGYTF.

The chain is built from TRBV6-6 and TRBJ2-7; 10 nucleotides match TRBD2. V lost 5 bases to trimming and J lost 4 bases; unmatched junction nucleotides: 5. This CDR3 has 14 amino acids. The germline V gene encodes CDR1 MNHNY and CDR2 SVGAGI (reference sequence). The CDR3 nucleotides are TGTGCCAGCAGTCGCCGGACTAGCGGATACGAGCAGTACTTC. The encoded protein is CASSRRTSGYEQYF.

The rearrangement links TRBV5-1 to TRBJ1-3; the D gene is possibly TRBD1 (6 bases). The CDR3 has 16 amino acids. Germline V lookup: CDR1 SGHRS, CDR2 YFSETQ. The germline V and J ends were trimmed by 0 bases and 0 bases, with 10 bases remaining between them. CDR3 DNA: TGCGCCAGCAGCTTGGACACAGGGCTCTCTGGAAACACCATATATTTT. Translated, it gives CASSLDTGLSGNTIYF.

The gene calls are TRBV27 and TRBJ1-5; TRBD1 is a possible D gene (6 bases). This CDR3 region has 16 residues. V was trimmed by 4 bases and J by 7 bases, leaving 20 bases between them. Germline CDR1 and CDR2: MNHEY and SMNVEV (reference sequence). The CDR3 DNA reads as TGTGCCAGCAGTTCCCTTATGAGGGGGTCGAGACAGCCCCAGCATTTT. This translates into CASSSLMRGSRQPQHF.

The genes are TRBV29-1 and TRBJ2-3; 7 bases line up with TRBD1. Per the germline V gene, CDR1 is SQVTM and CDR2 is ANQGSEA. V was pared by 0 bases and J by 2 bases, with 2 bases of the junction left unmatched. The CDR3 spans 14 residues. The CDR3 nucleotides read TGCAGCGTTGAAGAGGGACAGTACACAGATACGCAGTATTTT. Its translation: CSVEEGQYTDTQYF.

The CDR3 region is CASSSPSGLADNEQFF. The DNA for the CDR3 is TGTGCCAGCAGTTCTCCATCGGGACTAGCAGACAATGAGCAGTTCTTC. The chain carries TRBV28 and TRBJ2-1; 9 positions match TRBD2. The CDR3 has 16 amino acids. Looked up from germline, CDR1 is MDHEN and CDR2 is SYDVKM. Trimming removed 4 bases from V and 5 bases from J; junction bases left unmatched: 9.

V and J are TRBV5-4 and TRBJ2-3, with TRBD2 matching 11 bases. Per the germline V gene, CDR1 is SGHNT and CDR2 is YYREEE (reference sequence). This CDR3 has 14 amino acids. With V trimmed by 1 base and J by 6 bases, 1 base remained unmatched. As DNA, the CDR3 is TGTGCCAGCAGCTTGAGGACTAGCGGGGATACGCAGTATTTT. Amino acid sequence: CASSLRTSGDTQYF.

This sequence joins TRBV28 and TRBJ1-6; D uncertain. The ends were cut back, 6 bases at V and 10 bases at J, with 16 bases in the middle. The CDR3 has 14 residues. The V gene's germline CDR1 is MDHEN and CDR2 SYDVKM. CDR3 loop: CASSRSQAESPLHF. The CDR3 DNA follows: TGTGCCAGCAGCAGAAGTCAGGCCGAGTCACCCCTCCACTTT.

The rearrangement links TRBV28 to TRBJ2-7; TRBD1 matches at 7 bases. V lost 3 bases to trimming and J lost 12 bases; unmatched junction nucleotides: 8. Germline V gene lookup returns CDR1 MDHEN and CDR2 SYDVKM. The CDR3 runs 12 residues. CDR3 sequence: CASSLTGSLPYF. CDR3 nucleotide sequence: TGTGCCAGCAGTTTGACAGGGTCCCTTCCGTACTTC.

CDR3 coding DNA: TGTGCCAGCAGCTTTAGCGGGGGCCCTTTGGTGGCCTACGAGCAGTACTTC. Translated: CASSFSGGPLVAYEQYF. This chain connects TRBV5-8 to TRBJ2-7; 9 bases are a match to TRBD2. Germline V gene lookup returns CDR1 SGHTS and CDR2 YDEGEE. V lost 2 bases to trimming and J lost 2 bases; unmatched junction nucleotides: 11. CDR3 length: 17 residues.

The rearrangement uses TRBV19 and TRBJ2-3; D perhaps matches TRBD1 (6 bases). The CDR3 spans 12 residues. Germline lookup yields CDR1 LNHDA and CDR2 SQIVND (reference sequence). The ends were cut back, 6 bases at V and 4 bases at J, with 8 bases in the middle. CDR3 sequence: CASRQGPDTQYF. CDR3 in DNA: TGTGCCAGTAGACAGGGTCCAGATACGCAGTATTTT.

The chain recombines TRBV9 with TRBJ2-4; TRBD1 matches at 8 bases. Germline V gene sequence: CDR1 SGDLS, CDR2 YYNGEE. J lost 6 bases, V lost 4 bases, and 9 bases had no gene match. This CDR3 has 15 residues. The CDR3 loop reads CASSPRTGTGNIQYF. CDR3 nucleotide sequence: TGTGCCAGCAGCCCACGGACAGGGACGGGAAACATTCAGTACTTC.

This clone was counted only a few times. The chain links TRBV5-1 to TRBJ1-4; D remains unclear. The CDR3 spans 14 residues. Trimming left V 2 bases short and J 8 bases short, with 13 bases between. Germline CDR1 is SGHRS and CDR2 is YFSETQ. The CDR3 spells CASSFRPGVEKLFF. CDR3 sequence (DNA): TGCGCCAGCAGCTTCCGGCCCGGAGTGGAAAAACTGTTTTTT.